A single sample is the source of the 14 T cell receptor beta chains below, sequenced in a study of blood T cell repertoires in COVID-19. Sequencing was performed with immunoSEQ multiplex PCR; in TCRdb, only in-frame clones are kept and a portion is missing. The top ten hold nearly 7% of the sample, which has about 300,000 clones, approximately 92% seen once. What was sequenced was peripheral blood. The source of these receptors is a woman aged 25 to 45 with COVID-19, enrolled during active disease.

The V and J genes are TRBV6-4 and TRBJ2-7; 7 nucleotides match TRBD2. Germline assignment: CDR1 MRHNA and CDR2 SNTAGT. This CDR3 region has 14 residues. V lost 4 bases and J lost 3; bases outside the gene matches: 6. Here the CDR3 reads CASSVEGGSYEQYF. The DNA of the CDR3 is TGTGCCAGCAGTGTGGAGGGAGGGAGCTACGAGCAGTACTTC.

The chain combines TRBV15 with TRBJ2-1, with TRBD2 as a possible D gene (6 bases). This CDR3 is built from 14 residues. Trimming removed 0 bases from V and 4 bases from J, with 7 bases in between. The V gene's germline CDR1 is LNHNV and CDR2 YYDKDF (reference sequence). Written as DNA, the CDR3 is TGTGCCACCAGCAGAGATCGGGGGTACAATGAGCAGTTCTTC. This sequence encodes CATSRDRGYNEQFF.

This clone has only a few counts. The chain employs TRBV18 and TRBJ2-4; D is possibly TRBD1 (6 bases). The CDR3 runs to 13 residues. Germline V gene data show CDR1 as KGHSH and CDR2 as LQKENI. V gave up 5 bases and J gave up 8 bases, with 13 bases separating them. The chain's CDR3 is CASSYREIDIQYF. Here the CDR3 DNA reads TGTGCCAGCTCATACAGGGAAATAGACATTCAGTACTTC.

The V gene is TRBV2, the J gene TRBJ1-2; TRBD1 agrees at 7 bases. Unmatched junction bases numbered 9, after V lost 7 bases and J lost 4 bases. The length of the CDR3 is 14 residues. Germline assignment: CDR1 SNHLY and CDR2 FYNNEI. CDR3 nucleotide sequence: TGTGCCAGCAAAGAAACAGGGGTGGGCTATGGCTACACCTTC. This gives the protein CASKETGVGYGYTF. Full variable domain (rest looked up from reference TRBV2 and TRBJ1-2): EPEVTQTPSHQVTQMGQEVILRCVPISNHLYFYWYRQILGQKVEFLVSFYNNEISEKSEIFDDQFSVERPDGSNFTLKIRSTKLEDSAMYFCASKETGVGYGYTFGSGTRLTVV.

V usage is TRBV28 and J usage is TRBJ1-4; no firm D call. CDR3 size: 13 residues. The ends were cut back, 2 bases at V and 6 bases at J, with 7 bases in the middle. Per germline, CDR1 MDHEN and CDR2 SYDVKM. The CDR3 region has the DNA TGTGCCAGCAGTTTAGGCGGGGATGAAAAACTGTTTTTT. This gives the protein CASSLGGDEKLFF.

The CDR3 sequence is CASSSGTGYHEQYF. CDR3 coding DNA: TGTGCCAGCAGCTCCGGGACAGGGTACCACGAGCAGTACTTC. The chain combines TRBV5-4 with TRBJ2-7; 9 bases align to TRBD1. V was pared by 3 bases and J by 5 bases, with 6 bases of the junction left unmatched. In germline, CDR1 is SGHNT, CDR2 YYREEE (reference sequence). The CDR3 extends over 14 amino acids.

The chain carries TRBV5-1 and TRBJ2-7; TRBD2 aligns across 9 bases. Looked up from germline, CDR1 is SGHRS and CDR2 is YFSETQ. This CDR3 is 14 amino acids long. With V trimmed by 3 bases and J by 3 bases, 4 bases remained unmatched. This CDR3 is CASSSRTSDYEQYF. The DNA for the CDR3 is TGCGCCAGCAGCTCACGGACTAGCGACTACGAGCAGTACTTC.

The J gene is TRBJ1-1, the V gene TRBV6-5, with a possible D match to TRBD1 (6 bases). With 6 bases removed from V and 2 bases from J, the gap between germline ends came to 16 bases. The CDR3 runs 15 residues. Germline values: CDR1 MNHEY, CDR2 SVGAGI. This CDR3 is CASRDPRTANTEAFF. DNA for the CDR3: TGTGCCAGCAGGGACCCAAGGACAGCCAACACTGAAGCTTTCTTT.

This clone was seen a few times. As DNA, the CDR3 is TGCGCCAGCAGCCAAGATGCCAGAGGGAATGAGCAGTTCTTC. Protein product: CASSQDARGNEQFF. The chain links TRBV4-3 to TRBJ2-1, with D maybe TRBD2 (5 bases). This CDR3 spans 14 amino acids. V lost 0 bases and J lost 7, with 10 bases in between. The germline V gene has CDR1 LGHNA and CDR2 YSLEER.

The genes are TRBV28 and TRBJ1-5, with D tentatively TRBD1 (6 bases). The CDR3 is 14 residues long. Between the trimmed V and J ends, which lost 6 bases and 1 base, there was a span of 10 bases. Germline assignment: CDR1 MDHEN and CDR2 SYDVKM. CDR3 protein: CASRSGESNQPQHF. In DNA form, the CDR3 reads TGTGCCAGCAGGTCAGGGGAGAGCAATCAGCCCCAGCATTTT.

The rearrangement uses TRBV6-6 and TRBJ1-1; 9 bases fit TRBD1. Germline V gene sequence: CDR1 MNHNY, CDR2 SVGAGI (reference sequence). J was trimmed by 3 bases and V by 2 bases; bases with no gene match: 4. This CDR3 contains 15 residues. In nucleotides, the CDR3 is TGTGCCAGCAGTTACGGGACAGGGAGGGACACTGAAGCTTTCTTT. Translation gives CASSYGTGRDTEAFF.

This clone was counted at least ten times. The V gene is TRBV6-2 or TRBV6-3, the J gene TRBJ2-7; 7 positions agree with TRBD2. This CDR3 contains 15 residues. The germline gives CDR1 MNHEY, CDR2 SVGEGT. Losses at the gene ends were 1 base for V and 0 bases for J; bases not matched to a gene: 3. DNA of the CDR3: TGTGCCAGCAGTTACTTCGCTAGCGGCTCCTACGAGCAGTACTTC. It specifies CASSYFASGSYEQYF.

CDR3 in DNA: TGTGCCAGCAGCCAAGAAAGGGCGGGCCAAGAGACCCAGTACTTC. Amino acid sequence: CASSQERAGQETQYF. The chain is built from TRBV4-2 and TRBJ2-5, with D tentatively TRBD2 (5 bases). V dropped 0 bases and J dropped 1 base, with 9 bases sitting between them. CDR1 is LGHNA and CDR2 is YNFKEQ in the germline V gene. The CDR3 loop spans 15 amino acids.

The chain's CDR3 is CASSQDLSGRSYEQFF. CDR3 bases: TGCGCCAGCAGCCAAGATCTGAGCGGGAGGTCATATGAGCAGTTCTTC. The J gene is TRBJ2-1, the V gene TRBV4-1; TRBD2 aligns across 9 bases. With 0 bases clipped from V and 8 bases from J, the junction kept 8 bases outside the gene matches. The CDR3 loop spans 16 amino acids. Germline V gene lookup returns CDR1 MGHRA and CDR2 YSYEKL.